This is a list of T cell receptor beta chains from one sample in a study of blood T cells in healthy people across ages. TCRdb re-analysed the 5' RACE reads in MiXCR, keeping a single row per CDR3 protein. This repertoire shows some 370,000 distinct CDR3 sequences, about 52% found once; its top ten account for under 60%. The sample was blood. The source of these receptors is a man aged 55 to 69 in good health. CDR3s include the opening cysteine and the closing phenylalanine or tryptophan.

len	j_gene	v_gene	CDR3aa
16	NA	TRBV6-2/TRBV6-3	CASSGGRTSGNNEQYF
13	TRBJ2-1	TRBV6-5	CASRGTMYNEQFF
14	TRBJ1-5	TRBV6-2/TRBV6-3	CASSPGTVGQPQHF
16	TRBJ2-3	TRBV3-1	CASSQDGTLRGDTQYF
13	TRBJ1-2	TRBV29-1	CSVGQPTEIGYTF
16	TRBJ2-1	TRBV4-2	CASSQDSTASYNEQFF
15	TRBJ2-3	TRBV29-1	CSVDLVRASTDTQYF
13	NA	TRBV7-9	CASSLDRSETQYF
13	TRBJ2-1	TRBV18	CASSPGRGLEQFF
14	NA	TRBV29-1	CSVLDGSSYNEQYF
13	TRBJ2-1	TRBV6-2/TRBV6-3	CATDGGEYNEQFF
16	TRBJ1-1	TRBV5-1	CASRGTGGVGDTEAFF
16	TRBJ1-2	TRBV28	CASSLHGDSPPTHYTF
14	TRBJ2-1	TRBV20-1	CSARDRVRNNEQFF
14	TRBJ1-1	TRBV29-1	CSVEEDRGNTEAFF
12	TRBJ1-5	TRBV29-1	CSVRQTNQPQHF
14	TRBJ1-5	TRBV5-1	CASSPGTYNQPQHF
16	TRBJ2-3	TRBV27	CASTPSPAGWADTQYF
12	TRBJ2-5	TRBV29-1	CSLGTVQETQYF
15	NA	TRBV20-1	CSAKVGTSGRNEQYF
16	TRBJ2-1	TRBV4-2	CASSQGERSSYNEQFF
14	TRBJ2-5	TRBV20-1	CSAFDGTSDGTQYF
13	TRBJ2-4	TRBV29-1	CSVEAGTKNIQYF
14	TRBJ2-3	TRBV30	CAWSPTRLTDTQYF
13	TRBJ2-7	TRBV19	CASSIRVSYEQYF
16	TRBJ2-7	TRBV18	CASSPSAGKVIYEQYF
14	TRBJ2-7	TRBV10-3	CAISASGTGAEQYF
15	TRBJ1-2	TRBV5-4	CASSPSRDGYRGYTF
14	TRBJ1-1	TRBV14	CASSQWGRTTEAFF